The 3 T cell receptor beta chains given below trace back to one sample, sequenced in a study of blood T cell repertoires in COVID-19. Profiled with immunoSEQ multiplex PCR; TCRdb holds only in-frame clones, not every one. The sample has fewer than 500,000 clones; 80% to 90% are singletons. Sequenced input: PBMCs or T cells enriched from blood (not recorded which). The receptors stem from a man aged 25-40 years who had recovered from COVID-19.

The rearrangement links TRBV12-3 or TRBV12-4 to TRBJ1-1; D is unclear. The CDR3 is 13 residues long. V lost 3 bases to trimming and J lost 0 bases, with 5 bases between them. CDR3 nucleotides: TGTGCCAGCAGTTTCGACATGAACACTGAAGCTTTCTTT. As protein: CASSFDMNTEAFF.

In this sample, this clone turned up a few times. The chain joins TRBV12-3 or TRBV12-4 to TRBJ1-2, with D uncertain. V lost 6 bases and J 8 bases, leaving 16 bases between the germline ends. The CDR3 length is 13 residues. Written as DNA, the CDR3 is TGTGCCAGCAGCGCCTACTCACGTCTGGGCTACACCTTC. Amino acids: CASSAYSRLGYTF.

This chain connects TRBV2 to TRBJ1-5; D is ambiguous. There are 16 residues in the CDR3. V shed 8 bases and J shed 6 bases, with 23 bases lying between them. The V gene's germline CDR1 is SNHLY and CDR2 FYNNEI. The CDR3 nucleotides read TGTGCCAGCTCCCGTCGGGGTTTTATGGGTGGTCAGCCCCAGCATTTT. Translated: CASSRRGFMGGQPQHF.